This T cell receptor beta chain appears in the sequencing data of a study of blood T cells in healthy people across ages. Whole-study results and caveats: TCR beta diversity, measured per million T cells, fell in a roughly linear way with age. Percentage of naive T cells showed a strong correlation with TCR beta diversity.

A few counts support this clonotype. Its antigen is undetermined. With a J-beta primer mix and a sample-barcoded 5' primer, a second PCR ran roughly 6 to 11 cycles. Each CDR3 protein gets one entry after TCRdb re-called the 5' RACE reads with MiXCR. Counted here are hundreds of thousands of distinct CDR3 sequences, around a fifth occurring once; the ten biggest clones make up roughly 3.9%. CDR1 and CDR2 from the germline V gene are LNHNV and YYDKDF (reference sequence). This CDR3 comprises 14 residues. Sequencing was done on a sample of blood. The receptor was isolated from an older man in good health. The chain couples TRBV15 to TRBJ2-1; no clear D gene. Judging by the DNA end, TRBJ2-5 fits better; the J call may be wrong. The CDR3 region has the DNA TGTGCCACCAGCAGAGGAACTGGCGTGGAGACCCAGTACTTC. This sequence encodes CATSRGTGVETQYF.